This passage covers 28 T cell receptor beta chains from one sample sequenced in a study of T cell repertoires in cytomegalovirus infection (dated by TCRdb to about 2019). Sequencing took place on an Illumina HiSeq 1500. In TCRdb, the public reads were trimmed at Q25 with fastp and aligned with MiXCR, with productive beta chains retained. Entries are consolidated by CDR3 protein sequence, retaining the most common genes and DNA. The sample records 300,000 or so distinct CDR3 sequences, around 10% of which are singletons. The ten biggest clones cover approximately 2.3% of the sample. Sequencing input: PBMCs. All receptors come from a human donor in good health (CMV status not recorded). Some clones in this sample may be carry-over from other donors' samples.

This clonotype was recorded at least ten times. The rearrangement joins TRBV7-2 to TRBJ2-2; D gene unclear. Germline assignment: CDR1 SGHTA and CDR2 FQGNSA. The CDR3 sequence is 12 residues long. Trimming removed 5 bases from V and 6 bases from J, with 7 bases in between. CDR3 sequence (DNA): TGTGCCAGCAGCCACTTTGCCGGGGAGCTGTTTTTT. As protein: CASSHFAGELFF. Full variable domain (rest looked up from reference TRBV7-2 and TRBJ2-2): GAGVSQSPSNKVTEKGKDVELRCDPISGHTALYWYRQSLGQGLEFLIYFQGNSAPDKSGLPSDRFSAERTGGSVSTLTIQRTQQEDSAVYLCASSHFAGELFFGEGSRLTVL.

V usage is TRBV28 and J usage is TRBJ1-6; weak D call: TRBD1 (6 bases). Trimming pared 10 bases from V and 6 bases from J, leaving 13 bases between. Germline V gives CDR1 MDHEN, CDR2 SYDVKM. The CDR3 spans 13 residues. The CDR3 protein is CATSGVSNSPLHF. In DNA, the CDR3 is TGTGCCACCTCAGGGGTTTCTAATTCACCCCTCCACTTT.

The genes are TRBV5-1 and TRBJ1-5; maybe TRBD1 (6 bases). V was trimmed by 0 bases and J by 2 bases, leaving 15 bases between them. CDR1 is SGHRS and CDR2 is YFSETQ in the germline V gene. This CDR3 is 17 amino acids long. This CDR3 reads CASSLGGGPGGNQPQHF. The CDR3 bases are TGCGCCAGCAGCTTGGGCGGGGGGCCGGGGGGCAATCAGCCCCAGCATTTT.

In this sample, this clonotype turned up many times. V gene TRBV12-3 or TRBV12-4 combines with J gene TRBJ1-1; no clear D gene. The CDR3 has 13 amino acids. V lost 6 bases and J lost 6, with 14 bases in between. The CDR3 region is CASRLGPLAEAFF. The CDR3 nucleotides are TGTGCCAGCAGGCTCGGGCCTTTGGCTGAAGCTTTCTTT.

This clonotype was picked up many times. This chain uses TRBV29-1 with TRBJ2-1; 12 nucleotides align to TRBD2. Germline V CDR1 and CDR2: SQVTM, ANQGSEA. V dropped 2 bases and J dropped 7; count of bases not matched to a gene: 6. There are 15 residues in the CDR3. The CDR3 nucleotides are TGCAGCGTTGAATACCTAGCGGGGGGGCGAAATGAGCAGTTCTTC. Its translation: CSVEYLAGGRNEQFF.

This chain connects TRBV20-1 to TRBJ2-7; 11 nucleotides align to TRBD1. Germline V gives CDR1 DFQATT, CDR2 SNEGSKA (reference sequence). V trimming: 6 bases; J trimming: 3 bases; junction bases outside the gene matches: 4. This CDR3 has 13 amino acids. The chain's CDR3 is CSAPGTGGYEQYF. The CDR3 DNA reads as TGCAGTGCCCCAGGGACAGGGGGCTACGAGCAGTACTTC.

The table lists this clonotype with many counts. This chain joins TRBV7-9 and TRBJ1-2; D call uncertain. CDR3 size: 14 residues. Trimming removed 5 bases from V and 2 bases from J, with 12 bases in between. Germline loops: CDR1 SEHNR, CDR2 FQNEAQ (reference sequence). In nucleotides, the CDR3 is TGTGCCAGCAGCCCACCAAATGAGAACTATGGCTACACCTTC. It specifies CASSPPNENYGYTF.

The table lists this clonotype with many counts. The V gene is TRBV6-5, the J gene TRBJ1-1; weak D call: TRBD1 (6 bases). The CDR3 extends over 14 amino acids. Deletions cut 8 bases from V and 6 bases from J, with 19 bases between. Germline CDR1 is MNHEY and CDR2 is SVGAGI. The CDR3 DNA is TGTGCCAGCTGGTTGGAGGGGGGAGGCGCTGAAGCTTTCTTT. Residues: CASWLEGGGAEAFF.

This clonotype was counted at least ten times. The genes are TRBV7-9 and TRBJ2-1; D is unresolved. Trimming removed 1 base at V and 6 bases at J, with 4 bases between. Germline V gives CDR1 SEHNR, CDR2 FQNEAQ (reference sequence). The CDR3 consists of 12 residues. Written as DNA, the CDR3 is TGTGCCAGCAGCTTAGATGTCAATGAGCAGTTCTTC. Amino acids: CASSLDVNEQFF.

At least ten counts were recorded for this clonotype. V usage is TRBV28 and J usage is TRBJ2-7, with TRBD1 identical over 9 bases. Germline assignment: CDR1 MDHEN and CDR2 SYDVKM. The length of the CDR3 is 14 residues. After removal of 6 bases from V and 2 bases from J, the junction contained 5 bases not matched to a gene. CDR3 coding DNA: TGTGCCAGCAGGACCGGGACAGGGACCTACGAGCAGTACGTC. This sequence encodes CASRTGTGTYEQYV.

The chain has TRBV28 and TRBJ1-2, with 11 positions matching TRBD1. This CDR3 contains 16 residues. The V segment lost 3 bases and the J segment 4 bases; nucleotides outside the gene matches: 7. Germline CDR1 MDHEN, CDR2 SYDVKM. The CDR3 region is CASSFLDRGLVYGYTF. For the CDR3, the DNA is TGTGCCAGCAGTTTCCTGGACAGGGGGCTCGTCTATGGCTACACCTTC.

This clonotype was observed many times. The genes are TRBV28 and TRBJ2-7; 7 positions agree with TRBD2. Per germline, CDR1 MDHEN and CDR2 SYDVKM. This CDR3 has 13 amino acids. Trimming at V came to 7 bases and at J to 7 bases, leaving 10 bases not matched to a gene. The CDR3: CASTNPGGPEQYV. CDR3 in DNA: TGTGCCAGCACCAACCCGGGAGGCCCAGAGCAGTACGTC.

There are many counts of this clonotype. This rearrangement joins TRBV20-1 to TRBJ2-5, with 7 bases matching TRBD1. J was trimmed by 5 bases and V by 0 bases; bases with no gene match: 15. This CDR3 has 17 amino acids. CDR1 is DFQATT and CDR2 is SNEGSKA in the germline V gene (reference sequence). CDR3 sequence (DNA): TGCAGTGCTAGAGATGAAAATTCTTGGCAGGGGGAGGAGACCCAGTACTTC. It specifies CSARDENSWQGEETQYF.

In this sample, this clonotype turned up many times. V gene TRBV7-2 combines with J gene TRBJ2-5; TRBD1 matches 8 bases. This CDR3 comprises 18 residues. V trimming: 1 base; J trimming: 1 base; junction bases outside the gene matches: 11. Per germline, CDR1 SGHTA and CDR2 FQGNSA. CDR3: CASSLGGQDRPFQETQYF. The CDR3 DNA is TGTGCCAGCAGCTTAGGGGGACAGGACAGACCGTTCCAAGAGACCCAGTACTTC.

This clonotype has at least ten counts. The chain uses TRBV7-9 and TRBJ2-1; 8 bases are a match to TRBD1. CDR1 and CDR2 (germline): SEHNR, FQNEAQ (reference sequence). This CDR3 region has 14 residues. The junction had 7 bases not matched to a gene; V was cut back by 5 bases and J by 7 bases. CDR3 amino acids: CASSTGQGSNEQFF. CDR3 nucleotide sequence: TGTGCCAGCAGCACAGGACAGGGTTCTAATGAGCAGTTCTTC.

In this sample, this clonotype turned up many times. The chain employs TRBV24-1 and TRBJ2-2; D call uncertain. Germline loops: CDR1 KGHDR, CDR2 SFDVKD. This CDR3 is built from 14 residues. V lost 3 bases and J 5 bases, leaving 9 bases between the germline ends. The CDR3: CATSDPNWTGELFF. DNA of the CDR3: TGTGCCACCAGTGATCCTAACTGGACCGGGGAGCTGTTTTTT.

This chain joins TRBV11-1 and TRBJ1-1; D call uncertain. The CDR3 length is 13 residues. V was pared by 1 base and J by 7 bases, with 10 bases between. Germline V gives CDR1 SGHAT, CDR2 FQDESV (reference sequence). CDR3 coding DNA: TGTGCCAGCAGCTTAGAAAGCAGAAATGAAGCTTTCTTT. Residues: CASSLESRNEAFF.

This clonotype was found many times. J is TRBJ2-7 and V is TRBV28; TRBD2 aligns across 11 bases. CDR1 and CDR2 from the germline V gene are MDHEN and SYDVKM. The CDR3 spans 16 residues. V gave up 6 bases and J gave up 2 bases; unmatched junction bases: 9. In nucleotides, the CDR3 is TGTGCCAGCAGCCCCCCGGCTAGCGGGGGGCCCTACGAGCAGTACGTC. Protein product: CASSPPASGGPYEQYV.

This clonotype has only a few counts. The chain is built from TRBV20-1 and TRBJ2-4, with D perhaps TRBD1 or TRBD2 (5 bases each). Per germline, CDR1 DFQATT and CDR2 SNEGSKA (reference sequence). The CDR3 consists of 10 residues. V lost 3 bases to trimming and J lost 15 bases, with 12 bases between them. The CDR3 region has the DNA TGCAGTGCTAGGAGGGGTAGGGCGTACTTC. Protein sequence: CSARRGRAYF.

This clonotype was seen many times. CDR3 region: CASSPYGQHTQYF. In DNA form, the CDR3 reads TGTGCCAGCAGCCCCTACGGGCAGCATACGCAGTATTTT. The chain joins TRBV11-3 to TRBJ2-3; D gene unclear. The germline gives CDR1 SGHNT, CDR2 YENEEA. This CDR3 spans 13 amino acids. Trimming removed 5 bases at V and 7 bases at J, with 13 bases between.

This clonotype was counted at least ten times. The chain has TRBV7-2 and TRBJ1-3; D is undetermined. CDR1 and CDR2 (germline): SGHTA, FQGNSA. CDR3 length: 16 amino acids. V gave up 1 base and J gave up 0 bases, with 10 bases separating them. The CDR3 sequence is CASSLEPAISGNTIYF. Here the CDR3 DNA reads TGTGCCAGCAGCTTAGAGCCAGCTATCTCTGGAAACACCATATATTTT.

This clonotype was counted many times. The rearrangement links TRBV2 to TRBJ2-3, with 14 bases identical to TRBD2. The germline V gene has CDR1 SNHLY and CDR2 FYNNEI. V dropped 6 bases and J dropped 1; count of bases not matched to a gene: 12. The CDR3 runs to 19 residues. CDR3 bases: TGTGCCAGCAGCGGGGGACTAGCGGGGGCATCGGGCGGCACAGATACGCAGTATTTT. Translated: CASSGGLAGASGGTDTQYF.

This clonotype occurred many times. The chain links TRBV2 to TRBJ1-5; no clear D. Germline V lookup: CDR1 SNHLY, CDR2 FYNNEI. The CDR3 has 15 residues. With 2 bases removed from V and 1 base from J, the gap between germline ends came to 9 bases. The CDR3 spells CASSEWRASNQPQHF. CDR3 nucleotide sequence: TGTGCCAGCAGTGAATGGAGGGCGAGCAATCAGCCCCAGCATTTT.

The rearrangement joins TRBV14 to TRBJ1-2; D not resolved. The CDR3 is 14 amino acids. Trimming pared 1 base from V and 4 bases from J, leaving 10 bases between. Germline V gene sequence: CDR1 SGHDN, CDR2 FVKESK. CDR3 amino acids: CASSQVGYAYGYTF. The CDR3 bases are TGTGCCAGCAGCCAAGTTGGTTACGCCTATGGCTACACCTTC.

This clonotype has only a few counts. This chain uses TRBV6-5 with TRBJ2-4; 12 bases agree with TRBD2. The germline gives CDR1 MNHEY, CDR2 SVGAGI. CDR3 size: 18 residues. The trim removed 2 bases at V and 0 bases at J, leaving 5 bases unmatched. The CDR3 here is CASSYRTSGALAKNIQYF. The CDR3 nucleotides are TGTGCCAGCAGTTACCGGACTAGCGGGGCCCTAGCCAAAAACATTCAGTACTTC.

This clonotype was counted only a few times. This chain links TRBV7-9 with TRBJ2-7; D is perhaps TRBD1 (6 bases). The CDR3 runs 13 residues. Germline V lookup: CDR1 SEHNR, CDR2 FQNEAQ (reference sequence). Trimming stripped 7 bases from V and 5 bases from J, with 15 bases between. As DNA, the CDR3 is TGTGCCAGCACCCCCCAGGGGAGCAACGAGCAGTACGTC. Translating it yields CASTPQGSNEQYV.

This clonotype occurred a few times. The chain recombines TRBV20-1 with TRBJ2-6; unclear D gene. The V gene lost 0 bases and the J gene lost 0 bases, with 6 bases spanning the gap. Germline V gene data show CDR1 as DFQATT and CDR2 as SNEGSKA (reference sequence). The CDR3 is 15 amino acids. The CDR3: CSARDQLSGANVLTF. The CDR3 bases are TGCAGTGCTAGAGATCAACTCTCTGGGGCCAACGTCCTGACTTTC.

This clonotype has ten or more counts. The rearrangement uses TRBV6-2 or TRBV6-3 and TRBJ2-7, with D maybe TRBD1 (6 bases). The CDR3 spans 14 residues. CDR1 and CDR2 (germline): MNHEY, SVGEGT. Trimming took off 7 bases at V and 3 bases at J, with 16 bases between the two ends. Here the CDR3 DNA reads TGTGCCAGCACTCCCAGGGGCGGATTCTACGAGCAGTACGTC. It translates to CASTPRGGFYEQYV.